A single sample gave rise to the 15 T cell receptor beta chains below, sequenced in a study of blood T cell repertoires in COVID-19. The protocol was immunoSEQ multiplex PCR, while the TCRdb copy is restricted to in-frame clones and leaves out a portion. Among tens of thousands of clones listed, roughly nine tenths were seen once. The sample taken for sequencing was peripheral blood. The receptors stem from a human donor in a cohort sampled during active COVID-19.

The rearrangement links TRBV29-1 to TRBJ1-3; D remains unclear. The CDR3 has 16 residues. V was shortened by 4 bases and J by 0 bases, with 16 bases between the two germline ends. Germline V CDR1 and CDR2: SQVTM, ANQGSEA. The CDR3 spells CSVGGAGSSSGNTIYF. The CDR3 DNA sequence: TGCAGCGTTGGGGGAGCCGGATCGAGCTCTGGAAACACCATATATTTT.

This sequence joins TRBV12-3 or TRBV12-4 and TRBJ2-7, with TRBD2 identical over 12 bases. The V and J ends lost 2 bases and 12 bases, in that order; junction bases with no gene match: 5. CDR3 length: 13 amino acids. This chain's CDR3 is CASSLTSGRRSYF. The CDR3 DNA reads TGTGCCAGCAGTTTAACTAGCGGGAGGCGGTCGTACTTC.

This chain uses TRBV29-1 with TRBJ2-1, with a weak D call TRBD2 (6 bases). The V gene lost 5 bases and the J gene lost 7 bases, with 15 bases spanning the gap. Per germline, CDR1 SQVTM and CDR2 ANQGSEA. This CDR3 is built from 13 residues. DNA of the CDR3: TGCAGCGTTATGAGGGAGGACGGGAATGAGCAGTTCTTC. This translates into CSVMREDGNEQFF.

This chain links TRBV6-5 with TRBJ1-1, with D possibly matching TRBD1 (6 bases). Germline CDR1 and CDR2: MNHEY and SVGAGI. This CDR3 has 14 amino acids. V was cut by 6 bases and J by 5 bases, with 16 bases left in between. CDR3 sequence (DNA): TGTGCCAGCAGGGCCTCACAGGGTTTAACTGAAGCTTTCTTT. Amino acid sequence: CASRASQGLTEAFF.

The V and J genes are TRBV28 and TRBJ1-1; possibly TRBD1 for D (6 bases). Germline CDR1 and CDR2: MDHEN and SYDVKM. There are 12 residues in the CDR3. Trimming left V 7 bases short and J 6 bases short, with 12 bases between. The CDR3 here is CASTRGFSEAFF. In DNA, the CDR3 is TGTGCCAGCACGAGGGGGTTCTCTGAAGCTTTCTTT.

The rearrangement uses TRBV3-1 (or the pseudogene TRBV3-2) and TRBJ1-1; TRBD1 is a possible D gene (6 bases). The CDR3 runs to 13 residues. The V gene's germline CDR1 is LGHDT and CDR2 YNNKEL (reference sequence). The V gene lost 0 bases and the J gene lost 10 bases, with 12 bases spanning the gap. The CDR3 DNA sequence: TGTGCCAGCAGCCAAGAGCGTCAGGGGTTAGCTTTCTTT. It encodes CASSQERQGLAFF.

The chain is built from TRBV4-1 and TRBJ2-1; 9 bases match TRBD2. Germline V gene sequence: CDR1 MGHRA, CDR2 YSYEKL. The CDR3 sequence is 19 residues long. Trimming removed 3 bases from V and 3 bases from J; junction bases left unmatched: 15. CDR3 protein: CASSHVGGAPRGGYNEQFF. CDR3 DNA: TGCGCCAGCAGCCACGTGGGGGGGGCCCCGCGGGGGGGCTACAATGAGCAGTTCTTC.

The chain has TRBV6-1 and TRBJ2-7; TRBD1 might be the D (6 bases). Germline CDR1 is MNHNS and CDR2 is SASEGT. The CDR3 has 13 amino acids. V lost 1 base, J lost 5 bases, and 9 bases lay in between. CDR3 residues: CASSEVPGDEQYF. In nucleotides, the CDR3 is TGTGCCAGCAGTGAAGTTCCAGGGGACGAGCAGTACTTC.

This clone was seen a single time. The V gene is TRBV7-8, the J gene TRBJ2-1; the D is unclear. This CDR3 region has 13 residues. Germline V lookup: CDR1 SGHVS, CDR2 FQNEAQ. Trimming stripped 3 bases from V and 10 bases from J, with 13 bases between. This CDR3 is CASSFRPGEEQFF. The CDR3 DNA sequence: TGTGCCAGCAGCTTCCGGCCAGGCGAGGAGCAGTTCTTC.

V gene TRBV5-1 combines with J gene TRBJ1-4; D is uncertain. The V end was cut by 2 bases, the J end by 8 bases, with 16 bases between. Per the germline V gene, CDR1 is SGHRS and CDR2 is YFSETQ. This CDR3 region has 15 residues. This CDR3 is CASSFSPGVREKLFF. The CDR3 DNA sequence: TGCGCCAGCAGCTTCTCCCCCGGGGTGCGGGAAAAACTGTTTTTT.

The rearrangement links TRBV6-5 to TRBJ2-7; a weak D match, TRBD1 (6 bases). The CDR3 runs 13 residues. Germline CDR1 is MNHEY and CDR2 is SVGAGI. Trimming cost V 6 bases and J 4 bases, with 13 bases left between them. CDR3 sequence: CASRLGQGYEQYF. The CDR3 coding sequence is TGTGCCAGCAGATTAGGTCAGGGGTACGAGCAGTACTTC.

This clone was seen once. V gene TRBV9 combines with J gene TRBJ2-2; 7 bases are a match to TRBD2. Germline CDR1 reads SGDLS; CDR2 reads YYNGEE. J lost 4 bases, V lost 3 bases, and 9 bases had no gene match. This CDR3 comprises 16 residues. Written as DNA, the CDR3 is TGTGCCAGCAGCGCTATGACTAGCAGAACCACCGGGGAGCTGTTTTTT. It encodes CASSAMTSRTTGELFF.

This clone came up once. The chain uses TRBV5-4 and TRBJ2-6; 7 bases agree with TRBD1. V was clipped by 8 bases and J by 1 base; unmatched bases: 9. The CDR3 is 16 residues long. Germline CDR1 and CDR2: SGHNT and YYREEE (reference sequence). For the CDR3, the DNA is TGTGCCAGTGAGGGGACAGCTTTGTCTGGGGCCAACGTCCTGACTTTC. Its protein is CASEGTALSGANVLTF.

The chain has TRBV4-1 and TRBJ1-6; TRBD1 aligns across 10 bases. The length of the CDR3 is 17 residues. Losses at the gene ends were 3 bases for V and 9 bases for J; bases not matched to a gene: 11. CDR1 and CDR2 from the germline V gene are MGHRA and YSYEKL. The CDR3 DNA reads TGCGCCAGCAGCCAGAGAGTGGCGGGACAGGGGATTTCACCCCTCCACTTT. It encodes CASSQRVAGQGISPLHF.

The chain joins TRBV28 to TRBJ1-5, with D possibly matching TRBD1 (6 bases). The CDR3 length is 14 residues. Trimming took off 6 bases at V and 3 bases at J, with 12 bases between the two ends. Germline loops: CDR1 MDHEN, CDR2 SYDVKM. CDR3 bases: TGTGCCAGCAGCCTAGGACAGCCCAATCAGCCCCAGCATTTT. It is translated as CASSLGQPNQPQHF.